This is a list of T cell receptor beta chains from one sample in a study of cytomegalovirus exposure and HLA in healthy donors. TCRdb's copy holds only in-frame clones and misses some; the assay was immunoSEQ multiplex PCR. This sample carries tens of thousands of clones, approximately 80% of them seen once, and the ten largest clones take approximately 3.6%. The sample consisted of PBMCs. These receptors were collected from a woman in her 40s in good health and CMV-seronegative. The CDR3 runs from the conserved cysteine through the conserved F or W. The D gene is left open where the match is weak. Clone sizes are given selectively: once, few, many, or a class where the clone is expanded.

V: TRBV10-1; size: .; length: 14; J: TRBJ2-7; D: .; CDR3: CASSESGESYEQYF; DNA: TGCGCCAGCAGTGAGTCGGGCGAATCCTACGAGCAGTACTTC
V: TRBV9; size: .; length: 16; J: TRBJ2-1; D: TRBD2; CDR3: CASSVGAGGAYNEQFF; DNA: TGTGCCAGCAGCGTAGGGGCGGGAGGGGCCTACAATGAGCAGTTCTTC
V: TRBV25-1; size: .; length: 15; J: TRBJ2-7; D: TRBD2; CDR3: CASSEVSGSPYEQYF; DNA: TGTGCCAGCAGTGAAGTGAGCGGGAGTCCCTACGAGCAGTACTTC
V: TRBV9; size: .; length: 14; J: TRBJ2-3; D: .; CDR3: CASSGIQLMDTQYF; DNA: TGTGCCAGCAGCGGTATACAGCTTATGGATACGCAGTATTTT
V: TRBV25-1; size: .; length: 15; J: TRBJ2-2; D: .; CDR3: CASGTGSMYTGELFF; DNA: TGTGCCAGCGGAACAGGGAGCATGTACACCGGGGAGCTGTTTTTT
V: TRBV6-5; size: .; length: 15; J: TRBJ1-1; D: .; CDR3: CASSYSAVLNTEAFF; DNA: TGTGCCAGCAGTTACTCAGCCGTACTGAACACTGAAGCTTTCTTT
V: TRBV4-2; size: .; length: 18; J: TRBJ2-1; D: TRBD2; CDR3: CASSQEGGGGTTYNEQFF; DNA: TGTGCCAGCAGCCAAGAAGGTGGCGGCGGGACTACCTACAATGAGCAGTTCTTC
V: TRBV10-3; size: .; length: 14; J: TRBJ1-4; D: .; CDR3: CAISEGGADEKLFF; DNA: TGTGCCATCAGTGAGGGAGGGGCGGATGAAAAACTGTTTTTT
V: TRBV5-1; size: .; length: 14; J: TRBJ2-3; D: .; CDR3: CASSFLPEQDTQYF; DNA: TGCGCCAGCAGCTTTCTCCCCGAGCAAGATACGCAGTATTTT
V: TRBV7-2; size: few; length: 15; J: TRBJ2-3; D: TRBD2; CDR3: CASSSAGAKLDTQYF; DNA: TGTGCCAGCAGCTCCGCGGGAGCTAAATTGGATACGCAGTATTTT
V: TRBV20-1; size: .; length: 11; J: TRBJ2-1; D: .; CDR3: CSARLLNEQFF; DNA: TGCAGTGCTAGACTCCTAAATGAGCAGTTCTTC
V: TRBV14; size: once; length: 14; J: TRBJ2-2; D: .; CDR3: CASSQFSGTGELFF; DNA: TGTGCCAGCAGCCAATTCAGCGGCACCGGGGAGCTGTTTTTT
V: TRBV5-1; size: .; length: 16; J: TRBJ2-7; D: TRBD2; CDR3: CASSNRASGAPREQYF; DNA: TGCGCCAGCAGCAATCGGGCTAGCGGGGCCCCTCGGGAGCAGTACTTC
V: TRBV7-9; size: once; length: 15; J: TRBJ2-5; D: .; CDR3: CASSSQGDPRETQYF; DNA: TGTGCCAGCAGTTCTCAAGGGGATCCGCGAGAGACCCAGTACTTC
V: TRBV14; size: .; length: 13; J: TRBJ2-5; D: .; CDR3: CASSRGPQETQYF; DNA: TGTGCCAGCAGCCGGGGGCCCCAAGAGACCCAGTACTTC
V: TRBV9; size: .; length: 15; J: TRBJ1-1; D: TRBD1; CDR3: CASSGDRAGGTEAFF; DNA: TGTGCCAGCAGCGGTGACAGGGCGGGGGGCACTGAAGCTTTCTTT
V: TRBV28; size: .; length: 15; J: TRBJ2-4; D: .; CDR3: CASRDRLIAKNIQYF; DNA: TGTGCCAGCAGAGACAGGCTGATCGCCAAAAACATTCAGTACTTC
V: TRBV30; size: .; length: 15; J: TRBJ1-1; D: .; CDR3: CAWSLGIGRDTEAFF; DNA: TGTGCCTGGAGCCTGGGCATTGGGAGGGACACTGAAGCTTTCTTT
V: TRBV28; size: .; length: 16; J: TRBJ2-7; D: TRBD1; CDR3: CASSPIGQGVSYEQYF; DNA: TGTGCCAGCAGCCCTATAGGACAGGGGGTTAGCTACGAGCAGTACTTC
V: TRBV7-2; size: .; length: 14; J: TRBJ2-7; D: TRBD1; CDR3: CASSLSRGQVEQYF; DNA: TGTGCCAGCAGCTTATCCAGGGGGCAAGTCGAGCAGTACTTC
V: TRBV29-1; size: .; length: 14; J: TRBJ1-3; D: .; CDR3: CSVILGAGGNTIYF; DNA: TGCAGCGTCATCTTAGGGGCAGGAGGAAACACCATATATTTT
V: TRBV5-5; size: .; length: 15; J: TRBJ2-7; D: .; CDR3: CASSFGQTLSYEQYF; DNA: TGTGCCAGCAGCTTTGGACAGACCCTTTCCTACGAGCAGTACTTC
V: TRBV27; size: few; length: 13; J: TRBJ1-1; D: .; CDR3: CASQVQLNTEAFF; DNA: TGTGCCAGCCAGGTCCAACTCAACACTGAAGCTTTCTTT
V: TRBV29-1; size: .; length: 17; J: TRBJ2-3; D: TRBD2; CDR3: CSVGTSGRAVVTDTQYF; DNA: TGCAGCGTCGGGACTAGCGGGAGGGCCGTCGTCACAGATACGCAGTATTTT
V: TRBV9; size: .; length: 16; J: TRBJ2-2; D: TRBD2; CDR3: CASSDGLEENTGELFF; DNA: TGTGCCAGCAGCGACGGACTAGAGGAGAACACCGGGGAGCTGTTTTTT
V: TRBV11-2; size: few; length: 16; J: TRBJ2-4; D: .; CDR3: CASSLGGMTGKNIQYF; DNA: TGTGCCAGCAGCTTAGGAGGTATGACAGGCAAAAACATTCAGTACTTC
V: TRBV28; size: .; length: 14; J: TRBJ1-2; D: TRBD1; CDR3: CASSFRDRNYGYTF; DNA: TGTGCCAGCAGCTTCCGGGACAGGAACTATGGCTACACCTTC
V: TRBV7-9; size: .; length: 15; J: TRBJ2-7; D: .; CDR3: CASIPDTRGAYEQYF; DNA: TGTGCCAGCATCCCTGACACCAGGGGAGCCTACGAGCAGTACTTC
V: TRBV7-9; size: .; length: 15; J: TRBJ2-2; D: .; CDR3: CASSLVIGDTGELFF; DNA: TGTGCCAGCAGCTTAGTTATAGGGGACACCGGGGAGCTGTTTTTT